This T cell receptor (beta chain) was identified in a study of shared clonotypes between healthy human individuals. The assay was immunoSEQ multiplex PCR, and TCRdb's table has in-frame clones only and misses some. Of some 2,000,000 clones in the sample, roughly 94% were seen once. The V gene lost 3 bases and the J gene lost 4 bases, with 9 bases spanning the gap. The germline gives CDR1 SGHTA, CDR2 FQGNSA. CDR3 length equals 13 residues. V gene TRBV7-2 combines with J gene TRBJ1-2; D might be TRBD1 (6 bases). This clonotype was obtained from a man aged 18 to 29 in good health. The sample was naive CD4+ T cells sorted from blood. Indicated subset: CD45RA+ positively selected. This CDR3 reads CASSLDSSYGYTF. In nucleotides, the CDR3 is TGTGCCAGCAGCTTGGACAGTTCCTATGGCTACACCTTC. Complete variable domain (other parts from reference TRBV7-2 and TRBJ1-2): GAGVSQSPSNKVTEKGKDVELRCDPISGHTALYWYRQSLGQGLEFLIYFQGNSAPDKSGLPSDRFSAERTGGSVSTLTIQRTQQEDSAVYLCASSLDSSYGYTFGSGTRLTVV.